The rows below give T cell receptor beta chains drawn from one sample of a study of T cell responses to AZD1222 COVID-19 vaccine. Here immunoSEQ multiplex PCR was the method, and the copy in TCRdb shows in-frame clones only, minus some. The sample holds around 130,000 clones, over 90% seen once. The sample was peripheral blood, taken on day 0 of AZD1222 vaccination. The receptors shown here come from an adult in good health. Each CDR3 is given without its conserved first and last residue. A D gene is named only where the DNA matches it firmly.

d_call	v_call	j_call	cdr3_aa
TRBD1	TRBV5-1	TRBJ2-5	ASSLGTGVRETQY
.	TRBV20-1	TRBJ1-4	SASAPTGGTNEKLF
.	TRBV4-3	TRBJ1-6	ASSSVFTSPLH
.	TRBV3-1/TRBV3-2	TRBJ2-1	ASSRSNNEQF
.	TRBV11-3	TRBJ2-1	ASSTRQGRGDNEQF
TRBD2	TRBV11-2	TRBJ2-3	ASSRSGGTVDTQY
.	TRBV30	TRBJ2-7	AWSGRADNAYEQY
.	TRBV6-5	TRBJ1-5	ASSRGAGWAQPQH
TRBD1	TRBV11-2	TRBJ2-3	ASSLVRFGTGADTQY
TRBD1	TRBV3-1/TRBV3-2	TRBJ1-1	ASSITGGTEAF
.	TRBV7-9	TRBJ2-3	ASSLAGTPVLDTQY